These 2 T cell receptor beta chains originate from one sample sequenced in a study of T cell clonality in common variable immunodeficiency. General study points: In common variable immunodeficiency, TCR beta chains reportedly carried fewer deletions and N-nucleotide insertions.

The method was immunoSEQ multiplex PCR; TCRdb's version includes in-frame clones alone and lacks a portion of them. The record lists around 8,000 clones, of which the ten most abundant hold around 3.8%. Antigen specificity for these receptors is unknown. Sequenced: peripheral blood mononuclear cells. All receptors come from a human donor with common variable immunodeficiency.

In regard to this clone: The CDR3 end falls 3 residues outside the read, so it is completed with the germline J gene. V and J are TRBV19 and TRBJ2-5, with D maybe TRBD1 (6 bases). V gave up 10 bases and J gave up 5 bases, with 20 bases separating them. The CDR3 contains 14 residues. Germline CDR1 is LNHDA and CDR2 is SQIVND (reference sequence). The CDR3 reads CATSRDIRLETQYF. The covered CDR3 bases are TGTGCCACCAGCCGGGACATACGTTTGGAGACC.

In the case of this clone: The read ends 3 residues early relative to the CDR3; the germline J gene fills the gap. J is TRBJ2-7 and V is TRBV5-6; 9 nucleotides match TRBD1. Trimming took 4 bases from V and 1 from J; bases not matched to a gene: 6. The germline CDR1 and CDR2 sequences are SGHDT and YYEEEE. The CDR3 runs 15 residues. The CDR3 protein is CASSPTGGRSYEQYF. The DNA read from the CDR3 is TGTGCCAGCAGCCCTACAGGGGGCCGGTCCTACGAG.